Listed below are T cell receptor beta chains from one sample, sequenced in a study of T cell responses to AZD1222 COVID-19 vaccine. Using immunoSEQ multiplex PCR, the repertoire was profiled, and TCRdb retains in-frame clones only, with some absent. The sample yields tens of thousands of clones, 70% to 90% seen once. The sequencing here drew on peripheral blood, taken 28 days after the second AZD1222 dose. These receptors were obtained from an adult who received the AZD1222 COVID-19 vaccine. CDR3s include the opening cysteine and the closing phenylalanine or tryptophan. The order of the fields is clone size, V gene, J gene, D gene, CDR3 protein, CDR3 DNA. D genes are given only for firm matches. Size values are once, few and many counts, or a class for expanded clones, and some rows have none.

abundance: once; v_gene: TRBV28; j_gene: TRBJ1-4; d_gene: TRBD1; CDR3aa: CASSPPDRAEKLFF; CDR3nt: TGTGCCAGCAGTCCACCGGACAGGGCTGAAAAACTGTTTTTT
abundance: NA; v_gene: TRBV27; j_gene: TRBJ2-2; d_gene: NA; CDR3aa: CASSSIRAPNTGELFF; CDR3nt: TGTGCCAGCAGCTCGATCCGGGCCCCCAACACCGGGGAGCTGTTTTTT
abundance: NA; v_gene: TRBV6-5; j_gene: TRBJ1-1; d_gene: TRBD1; CDR3aa: CASSYSTGLGSTEAFF; CDR3nt: TGTGCCAGCAGTTACTCGACAGGGTTAGGAAGCACTGAAGCTTTCTTT
abundance: NA; v_gene: TRBV3-1/TRBV3-2; j_gene: TRBJ2-5; d_gene: NA; CDR3aa: CASSPSGLKETQYF; CDR3nt: TGTGCCAGCAGTCCCTCGGGACTGAAAGAGACCCAGTACTTC
abundance: once; v_gene: TRBV7-9; j_gene: TRBJ2-1; d_gene: NA; CDR3aa: CASSLDQASSYNEQFF; CDR3nt: TGTGCCAGCAGCTTAGATCAAGCGAGCTCCTACAATGAGCAGTTCTTC
abundance: once; v_gene: TRBV14; j_gene: TRBJ1-1; d_gene: NA; CDR3aa: CASSQDAGLSEAFF; CDR3nt: TGTGCCAGCAGCCAAGACGCAGGGCTTAGTGAAGCTTTCTTT
abundance: once; v_gene: TRBV12-3/TRBV12-4; j_gene: TRBJ1-1; d_gene: TRBD1; CDR3aa: CASKDRGEAFF; CDR3nt: TGTGCCAGCAAGGACAGGGGTGAAGCTTTCTTT
abundance: NA; v_gene: TRBV30; j_gene: TRBJ1-4; d_gene: NA; CDR3aa: CAWTLTGIGEKLFF; CDR3nt: TGTGCCTGGACCCTAACAGGGATAGGAGAAAAACTGTTTTTT
abundance: NA; v_gene: TRBV20-1; j_gene: TRBJ2-7; d_gene: NA; CDR3aa: CSARFPPWQYF; CDR3nt: TGCAGTGCTAGGTTCCCCCCGTGGCAGTACTTC
abundance: NA; v_gene: TRBV6-2/TRBV6-3; j_gene: TRBJ1-1; d_gene: NA; CDR3aa: CASSRYLRHTEAFF; CDR3nt: TGTGCCAGCAGCCGATATCTGCGACACACTGAAGCTTTCTTT
abundance: NA; v_gene: TRBV28; j_gene: TRBJ2-2; d_gene: NA; CDR3aa: CASSLSLPTGELFF; CDR3nt: TGTGCCAGCAGTTTATCACTGCCCACCGGGGAGCTGTTTTTT
abundance: NA; v_gene: TRBV6-5; j_gene: TRBJ2-2; d_gene: NA; CDR3aa: CASSRLDGELFF; CDR3nt: TGTGCCAGCAGTCGACTAGACGGGGAGCTGTTTTTT
abundance: NA; v_gene: TRBV28; j_gene: TRBJ1-2; d_gene: TRBD1; CDR3aa: CASSTPGTGGGGYTF; CDR3nt: TGTGCCAGCAGTACTCCGGGCACAGGGGGCGGTGGCTACACCTTC
abundance: once; v_gene: TRBV24-1; j_gene: TRBJ2-3; d_gene: TRBD2; CDR3aa: CATSDPTLAGGFSTDTQYF; CDR3nt: TGTGCCACCAGTGATCCGACGCTAGCGGGGGGCTTTAGCACAGATACGCAGTATTTT
abundance: few; v_gene: TRBV19; j_gene: TRBJ2-7; d_gene: NA; CDR3aa: CASSIGTRYEQYF; CDR3nt: TGTGCCAGTAGTATAGGTACACGGTACGAGCAGTACTTC
abundance: NA; v_gene: TRBV10-3; j_gene: TRBJ2-1; d_gene: TRBD2; CDR3aa: CATLTGTSGPNEQFF; CDR3nt: TGTGCCACCTTGACCGGGACTAGCGGCCCTAATGAGCAGTTCTTC
abundance: NA; v_gene: TRBV5-1; j_gene: TRBJ1-4; d_gene: NA; CDR3aa: CASSSGLKGEKLFF; CDR3nt: TGCGCCAGCAGCTCGGGCCTAAAAGGGGAAAAACTGTTTTTT
abundance: NA; v_gene: TRBV5-4; j_gene: TRBJ2-2; d_gene: NA; CDR3aa: CASSPRTGNTGELFF; CDR3nt: TGTGCCAGCAGCCCCCGGACTGGGAACACCGGGGAGCTGTTTTTT
abundance: few; v_gene: TRBV2; j_gene: TRBJ1-2; d_gene: NA; CDR3aa: CASSDGTRNYGYTF; CDR3nt: TGTGCCAGCAGTGACGGGACACGAAACTATGGCTACACCTTC
abundance: NA; v_gene: TRBV20-1; j_gene: TRBJ2-1; d_gene: TRBD1; CDR3aa: CSARRDREEFF; CDR3nt: TGCAGTGCTAGGAGGGACAGGGAGGAGTTCTTC
abundance: NA; v_gene: TRBV6-5; j_gene: TRBJ1-2; d_gene: NA; CDR3aa: CASSYPTGGYTF; CDR3nt: TGTGCCAGCAGTTACCCTACGGGGGGCTACACCTTC
abundance: NA; v_gene: TRBV7-3; j_gene: TRBJ2-3; d_gene: TRBD1; CDR3aa: CASGPTGGTDTQYF; CDR3nt: TGTGCCAGCGGACCGACAGGGGGCACAGATACGCAGTATTTT
abundance: NA; v_gene: TRBV18; j_gene: TRBJ2-1; d_gene: TRBD1; CDR3aa: CASRTLTGEKFSYNEQFF; CDR3nt: TGTGCCAGCCGGACCCTTACAGGGGAGAAATTTTCTTACAATGAGCAGTTCTTC
abundance: NA; v_gene: TRBV9; j_gene: TRBJ1-6; d_gene: NA; CDR3aa: CASSSTLHSPLHF; CDR3nt: TGTGCCAGCAGCTCCACATTGCATTCACCCCTCCACTTT
abundance: NA; v_gene: TRBV11-2; j_gene: TRBJ1-1; d_gene: NA; CDR3aa: CASSSRGATEAFF; CDR3nt: TGTGCCAGCAGCTCCCGTGGCGCCACTGAAGCTTTCTTT
abundance: NA; v_gene: TRBV4-1; j_gene: TRBJ2-5; d_gene: TRBD2; CDR3aa: CASSQRLAGGPYQETQYF; CDR3nt: TGCGCCAGCAGCCAGCGACTAGCGGGGGGACCGTACCAAGAGACCCAGTACTTC
abundance: NA; v_gene: TRBV5-1; j_gene: TRBJ2-3; d_gene: NA; CDR3aa: CASSLLPERIGDTQYF; CDR3nt: TGCGCCAGCAGCCTTCTTCCCGAGCGCATTGGAGATACGCAGTATTTT
abundance: NA; v_gene: TRBV9; j_gene: TRBJ2-3; d_gene: TRBD1; CDR3aa: CASSVPTGSADTQYF; CDR3nt: TGTGCCAGCAGCGTACCGACAGGGAGCGCAGATACGCAGTATTTT
abundance: NA; v_gene: TRBV5-1; j_gene: TRBJ2-7; d_gene: NA; CDR3aa: CASSPNRGTDEQYF; CDR3nt: TGCGCCAGCAGCCCAAACCGGGGCACGGACGAGCAGTACTTC